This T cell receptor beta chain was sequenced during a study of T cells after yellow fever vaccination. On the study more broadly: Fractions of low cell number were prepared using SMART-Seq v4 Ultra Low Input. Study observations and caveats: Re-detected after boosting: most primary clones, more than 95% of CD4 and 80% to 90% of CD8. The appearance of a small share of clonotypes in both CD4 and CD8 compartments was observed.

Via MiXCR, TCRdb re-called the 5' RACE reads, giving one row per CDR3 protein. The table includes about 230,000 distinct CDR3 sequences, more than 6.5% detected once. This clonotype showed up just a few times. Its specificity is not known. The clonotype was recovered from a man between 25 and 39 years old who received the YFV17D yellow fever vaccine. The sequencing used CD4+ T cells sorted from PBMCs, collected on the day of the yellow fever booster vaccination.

The CDR3 is CATSEGDRHIQYF. CDR3 sequence (DNA): TGTGCCACCAGCGAGGGGGATCGGCACATTCAGTACTTC. V and J are TRBV24-1 and TRBJ2-4; tentatively, D is TRBD1 (6 bases). Per the germline V gene, CDR1 is KGHDR and CDR2 is SFDVKD. V lost 7 bases and J lost 8, with 14 bases in between. The CDR3 runs 13 residues.